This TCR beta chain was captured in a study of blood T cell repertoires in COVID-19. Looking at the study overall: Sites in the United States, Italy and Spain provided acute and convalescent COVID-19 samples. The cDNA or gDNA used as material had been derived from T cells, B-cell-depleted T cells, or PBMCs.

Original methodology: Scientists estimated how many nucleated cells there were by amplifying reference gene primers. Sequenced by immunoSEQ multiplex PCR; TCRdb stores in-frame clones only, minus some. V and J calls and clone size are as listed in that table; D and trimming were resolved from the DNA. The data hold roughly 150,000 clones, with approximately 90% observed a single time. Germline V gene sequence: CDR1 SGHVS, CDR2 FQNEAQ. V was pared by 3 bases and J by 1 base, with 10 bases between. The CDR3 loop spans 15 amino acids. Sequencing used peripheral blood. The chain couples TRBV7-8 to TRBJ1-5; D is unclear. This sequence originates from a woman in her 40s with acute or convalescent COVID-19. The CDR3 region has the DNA TGTGCCAGCAGCTTCTACAGAGAGAGCAATCAGCCCCAGCATTTT. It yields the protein CASSFYRESNQPQHF. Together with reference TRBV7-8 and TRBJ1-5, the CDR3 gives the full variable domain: GAGVSQSPRYKVAKRGQDVALRCDPISGHVSLFWYQQALGQGPEFLTYFQNEAQLDKSGLPSDRFFAERPEGSVSTLKIQRTQQEDSAVYLCASSFYRESNQPQHFGDGTRLSIL.